The table lists the clone carrying this T cell receptor (beta chain) with a few counts. Its antigen is unidentified. This record comes from a study of Graves' ophthalmopathy and Graves' hyperthyroidism. Study-wide points: Blood shared most expanded thyroid clonotypes above 0.001 frequency.

Trimming stripped 3 bases from V and 4 bases from J, with 19 bases between. This CDR3 spans 17 amino acids. The authors amplified TCR beta CDR3 regions, and they did so from RNA transcripts for repertoire sequencing. Amplification began with first-round RT-PCR using HTBI primers, then second-round multiplex PCR was performed. Each CDR3 protein gets one entry after TCRdb re-called the multiplex PCR reads with MiXCR. Seen here are more than 300,000 distinct CDR3 sequences, roughly 15% observed once, and the top ten hold 2% to 2.5%. Sequencing was carried out using peripheral blood. The rearrangement uses TRBV12-3 or TRBV12-4 and TRBJ2-4; the D gene is possibly TRBD2 (5 bases). The TCR sequence derives from an adult woman with stable Graves' hyperthyroidism. CDR3 sequence (DNA): TGTGCCAGCAGTTTCGGTTTGGCTAGCTCAATGAAAAACATTCAGTACTTC. Protein: CASSFGLASSMKNIQYF.